These T cell receptor beta chains were read from a single sample in a study of blood T cells in healthy people across ages. TCRdb redid the calling of the 5' RACE reads with MiXCR, one entry per CDR3 protein. Of some 1.6 million distinct CDR3 sequences detected, about 35% appear once; the ten largest clones hold about 11%. Material for sequencing was blood. These receptors came from a woman in her twenties or thirties in good health. Each CDR3 is given with its conserved first and last residue. The D gene is left open where the match is weak. Clone size appears in some rows only: once, few, many, or a class for an expanded clone.

>.|TRBJ2-7|TRBV5-1|TRBD1
CASSTGTAGSYEQYF
TGCGCCAGCAGCACCGGGACAGCAGGATCCTACGAGCAGTACTTC
>.|TRBJ1-2|TRBV5-5|.
CASSGRHSNYGYTF
TGTGCCAGCAGCGGACGGCACTCTAACTATGGCTACACCTTC
>.|TRBJ1-1|TRBV3-1|.
CASSSDLGTTEAFF
TGTGCCAGCAGCTCTGACCTCGGGACCACTGAAGCTTTCTTT
>.|TRBJ2-2|TRBV11-2|TRBD2
CASSFRPGTSGRAWGTGELFF
TGTGCCAGCAGCTTTAGGCCCGGGACTAGCGGGAGGGCCTGGGGGACCGGGGAGCTGTTTTTT
>.|TRBJ2-7|TRBV20-1|.
CSAGDTTGYEQYF
TGCAGTGCTGGGGACACAACCGGCTACGAGCAGTACTTC
>.|TRBJ2-3|TRBV7-8|TRBD2
CASSLGASGGNTQYF
TGTGCCAGCAGCTTAGGGGCTAGCGGGGGGAATACGCAGTATTTT
>many|TRBJ1-2|TRBV29-1|.
CSVEDAATNYGYTF
TGCAGCGTTGAAGATGCGGCAACCAACTATGGCTACACCTTC
>few|TRBJ2-7|TRBV7-3|TRBD2
CASSFRAGVIYEQYF
TGTGCCAGCAGCTTCAGGGCGGGGGTGATCTACGAGCAGTACTTC
>few|TRBJ2-1|TRBV5-1|TRBD2
CAGSLERLAGAYNEQFF
TGCGCCGGCAGCTTGGAGCGACTAGCCGGCGCCTACAATGAGCAGTTCTTC
>.|TRBJ1-2|TRBV5-4|.
CASAPAGENYGYTF
TGTGCCAGCGCCCCGGCCGGGGAGAACTATGGCTACACCTTC
>.|TRBJ2-7|TRBV15|.
CATSFLTSYEQYF
TGTGCCACCAGTTTTCTAACTTCCTACGAGCAGTACTTC
>.|TRBJ1-1|TRBV5-1|.
CASSLAGQGTQGTEAFF
TGCGCCAGCAGCTTGGCCGGCCAGGGGACCCAAGGGACTGAAGCTTTCTTT
>.|TRBJ2-7|TRBV7-9|.
CASGSSLSYEQYF
TGTGCAAGCGGGTCTAGTCTTTCCTACGAGCAGTACTTC
>few|TRBJ1-2|TRBV4-1|.
CASSEDRASSGYTF
TGCGCCAGCAGCGAGGACAGAGCCTCTAGTGGCTACACCTTC
>.|TRBJ2-1|TRBV6-5|.
CASSYSTENEQFF
TGTGCCAGCAGTTACTCGACGGAGAATGAGCAGTTCTTC
>.|TRBJ2-1|TRBV28|.
CASKALNEQFF
TGTGCCAGCAAAGCGCTGAATGAGCAGTTCTTC
>.|TRBJ1-2|TRBV15|.
CASSPERRQNYGYTF
TGTGCCTCCAGCCCCGAAAGAAGACAGAACTATGGCTACACCTTC
>.|TRBJ1-3|TRBV7-3|.
CASSLTPDLHTRYF
TGTGCCAGCAGCTTGACGCCGGACCTTCACACCAGATATTTT
>few|TRBJ2-5|TRBV29-1|.
CSAVGGAGETQYF
TGCAGCGCCGTAGGGGGGGCCGGAGAGACCCAGTACTTC
>.|TRBJ2-5|TRBV28|TRBD2
CASSFPTSGSSGETQYF
TGTGCCAGCAGTTTCCCGACTAGCGGGAGTTCGGGGGAGACCCAGTACTTC
>.|TRBJ2-1|TRBV6-5|.
CASSYSSHNEQFF
TGTGCCAGCAGTTACTCAAGTCACAATGAGCAGTTCTTC
>.|TRBJ2-2|TRBV29-1|TRBD2
CSVYSGGITGELFF
TGCAGCGTTTATTCGGGAGGTATCACCGGGGAGCTGTTTTTT
>.|TRBJ2-1|TRBV27|TRBD2
CASRVAGGHMNEQFF
TGTGCCAGCAGAGTAGCGGGGGGGCATATGAATGAGCAGTTCTTC
>few|TRBJ1-2|TRBV2|.
CASREYSSYGYTF
TGTGCCAGCAGGGAATACAGTAGTTATGGCTACACCTTC
>.|TRBJ2-3|TRBV11-2|TRBD2
CASSRTAGGSTDTQYF
TGTGCCAGCAGCCGGACGGCGGGAGGCAGCACAGATACGCAGTATTTT
>few|TRBJ1-2|TRBV19|.
CASSNVQGVRNYGYTF
TGTGCCAGTAGCAATGTACAGGGTGTTCGTAACTATGGCTACACCTTC
>.|TRBJ2-7|TRBV20-1|.
CSARDQGRISYEQYF
TGCAGTGCTAGAGATCAAGGCAGGATCTCCTACGAGCAGTACTTC
>.|TRBJ2-1|TRBV20-1|.
CSARDLGPAASSYNEQFF
TGCAGTGCTAGAGATTTGGGTCCGGCGGCAAGCTCCTACAATGAGCAGTTCTTC
>few|TRBJ2-3|TRBV5-1|.
CASSLIGEPTDTQYF
TGCGCCAGCAGCTTGATAGGGGAGCCCACAGATACGCAGTATTTT
>.|TRBJ2-5|TRBV6-6|.
CASSYEGTEETQYF
TGTGCCAGCAGTTATGAGGGGACGGAGGAGACCCAGTACTTC
>.|TRBJ2-3|TRBV24-1|TRBD1
CATSDAGTGGIADTQYF
TGTGCCACCAGTGATGCCGGGACAGGGGGCATTGCAGATACGCAGTATTTT
>.|TRBJ2-1|TRBV20-1|.
CSAEPRLGAYNEQFF
TGCAGTGCGGAACCTCGATTGGGAGCTTACAATGAGCAGTTCTTC
>few|TRBJ2-7|TRBV10-1|.
CASSESRTPDAEQYF
TGCGCCAGCAGTGAGTCGAGGACACCAGATGCCGAGCAGTACTTC
>.|TRBJ1-1|TRBV28|.
CASSLGGSFDTEAFF
TGTGCCAGCAGTTTAGGAGGGAGTTTCGACACTGAAGCTTTCTTT
>few|TRBJ2-7|TRBV5-1|.
CASSHLRQGNYEQYF
TGCGCCAGCAGCCACCTTAGGCAGGGAAACTACGAGCAGTACTTC
>.|TRBJ2-7|TRBV5-1|TRBD1
CASSLTGVASYEQYF
TGCGCCAGCAGCTTGACAGGGGTGGCTTCCTACGAGCAGTACTTC
>.|TRBJ2-7|TRBV4-1|.
CASSADEGYGNEQYF
TGCGCCAGCAGCGCCGATGAGGGGTACGGGAACGAGCAGTACTTC
>few|TRBJ2-1|TRBV10-1|.
CASSESASGRSYNEQFF
TGCGCCAGCAGTGAGTCAGCCAGCGGGCGATCCTACAATGAGCAGTTCTTC
>.|TRBJ1-2|TRBV29-1|.
CSVGGRGYGYTF
TGCAGCGTTGGCGGCAGGGGCTATGGCTACACCTTC
>.|TRBJ2-5|TRBV11-1|.
CASGRGGGSQETQYF
TGTGCCAGCGGCCGCGGAGGGGGGTCCCAAGAGACCCAGTACTTC
>.|TRBJ2-3|TRBV6-5|TRBD2
CASSYSGTSGSSTDTQYF
TGTGCCAGCAGCTATTCCGGGACTAGCGGGAGCAGCACAGATACGCAGTATTTT